This T cell receptor (beta chain) was obtained from a study of blood T cell repertoires in COVID-19. Study summary: PBMCs, B-cell-depleted T cells, or T cells provided the cDNA or gDNA that made up the material.

CDR3 size: 19 residues. Germline V gives CDR1 MNHEY, CDR2 SVGEGT. Germline trimming cut 2 bases from V and 5 bases from J; bases unmatched to any gene: 14. A few counts support this clone. Some clones are missing from TCRdb's copy, which holds only in-frame ones; the method was immunoSEQ multiplex PCR. Among approximately 58,000 clones listed, roughly four fifths were seen once. This TCR was sampled from a man in his 60s with COVID-19, enrolled during active disease. Sequenced: peripheral blood. V usage is TRBV6-2 or TRBV6-3 and J usage is TRBJ2-1, with 11 bases aligning to TRBD2. The CDR3 loop is CASSYRPSGRSKFHNEQFF. The CDR3 nucleotides read TGTGCCAGCAGTTACCGGCCTAGCGGGAGGAGTAAGTTCCACAATGAGCAGTTCTTC.